This is a list of T cell receptor beta chains from one sample in a study of beta chain features in type 1 diabetes. The assay was immunoSEQ multiplex PCR, and TCRdb's table has in-frame clones only and misses some. The sample contains 900,000 or so clones, under 20% of which appear only once. The sample comprised naive CD4+ T cells from blood. The receptors were sampled from a woman between 18 and 29 years old in good health. Both conserved end residues are part of each CDR3. D genes are given only for firm matches. Some rows have no size entry. The others give once, few or many, or a class for an expanded clone.

>TRBJ2-7|TRBV7-9|.|TRBD1
CASSPDRVSYEQYF
TGTGCCAGCAGCCCGGACAGGGTCTCCTACGAGCAGTACTTC
>TRBJ1-2|TRBV11-2|few|.
CASSLEGNNGYTF
TGTGCCAGCAGCTTAGAGGGAAATAATGGCTACACCTTC
>TRBJ2-7|TRBV14|few|TRBD2
CASSHPRGGSNEQYF
TGTGCCAGCAGCCATCCCCGGGGGGGAAGTAACGAGCAGTACTTC
>TRBJ2-1|TRBV5-1|few|TRBD2
CASSTIAGDYEQFF
TGCGCCAGCAGCACGATAGCGGGAGACTATGAGCAGTTCTTC
>TRBJ1-2|TRBV18|.|.
CASSPRPGTGSYGYTF
TGTGCCAGCTCACCCCGTCCCGGGACCGGTTCCTATGGCTACACCTTC
>TRBJ1-1|TRBV6-5|few|.
CASSYSALSEAFF
TGTGCCAGCAGTTACTCAGCACTCTCTGAAGCTTTCTTT
>TRBJ2-3|TRBV29-1|.|TRBD1
CSVIRQGHTDTQYF
TGCAGCGTGATCCGACAGGGGCACACAGATACGCAGTATTTT
>TRBJ2-7|TRBV10-3|.|TRBD2
CAISGGLAGGPHNYEQYF
TGTGCCATCAGTGGCGGACTAGCGGGAGGCCCCCACAACTACGAGCAGTACTTC
>TRBJ2-7|TRBV10-3|.|.
CAISVIGESGEQYF
TGTGCCATCAGTGTGATTGGGGAAAGTGGCGAGCAGTACTTC
>TRBJ2-1|TRBV7-9|.|.
CASSPGVEQFF
TGTGCCAGCAGCCCGGGGGTAGAGCAGTTCTTC
>TRBJ2-3|TRBV5-5|few|.
CASSLQSGDTQYF
TGTGCCAGCAGCTTGCAATCTGGAGATACGCAGTATTTT
>TRBJ1-2|TRBV19|.|.
CASENRAADYGYTF
TGTGCCAGCGAAAACAGGGCTGCGGACTATGGCTACACCTTC
>TRBJ2-3|TRBV6-5|few|TRBD2
CASSYSGLAGNTQYF
TGTGCCAGCAGTTACTCTGGGTTAGCGGGGAATACGCAGTATTTT
>TRBJ2-1|TRBV6-1|few|.
CASSEAGQRRASEQFF
TGTGCCAGCAGTGAAGCGGGGCAGAGACGGGCTAGTGAGCAGTTCTTC
>TRBJ2-5|TRBV5-5|.|.
CASSFRESETQYF
TGTGCCAGCAGCTTCAGGGAATCGGAGACCCAGTACTTC
>TRBJ2-2|TRBV9|.|TRBD1
CASRETGVIGELFF
TGTGCCAGCAGGGAGACAGGGGTTATAGGGGAGCTGTTTTTT
>TRBJ2-1|TRBV7-8|few|TRBD1
CASSLLGQGSSYNEQFF
TGTGCCAGCAGCTTACTAGGACAGGGGAGCTCCTACAATGAGCAGTTCTTC
>TRBJ1-2|TRBV28|few|.
CASSFGGTDGYTF
TGTGCCAGCAGTTTTGGAGGGACGGATGGCTACACCTTC
>TRBJ2-1|TRBV7-9|.|.
CASSLVGYDEQFF
TGTGCCAGCAGCTTAGTAGGGTATGATGAGCAGTTCTTC
>TRBJ2-3|TRBV7-3|.|.
CASSPYAGDTQYF
TGTGCCAGCAGCCCCTATGCCGGGGATACGCAGTATTTT
>TRBJ2-7|TRBV7-4|.|.
CASSLCAGWCDEQYF
TGTGCCAGCAGCTTATGCGCAGGTTGGTGCGACGAGCAGTACTTC
>TRBJ2-3|TRBV19|.|TRBD2
CASSISGRSTDTQYF
TGTGCCAGTAGTATAAGCGGGAGGAGCACAGATACGCAGTATTTT
>TRBJ2-6|TRBV9|.|.
CASSPSTGANVLTF
TGTGCCAGCAGCCCCAGCACTGGGGCCAACGTCCTGACTTTC
>TRBJ2-1|TRBV5-1|.|TRBD2
CASSQTSGNSYNEQFF
TGCGCCAGCAGCCAAACTAGCGGGAATTCCTACAATGAGCAGTTCTTC
>TRBJ2-1|TRBV11-2|few|.
CASSLEGVGGPEQFF
TGTGCCAGCAGCTTAGAAGGGGTCGGAGGTCCCGAGCAGTTCTTC
>TRBJ1-1|TRBV2|.|TRBD1
CASIWTGTEAFF
TGTGCCAGCATTTGGACAGGGACTGAAGCTTTCTTT
>TRBJ1-2|TRBV15|few|TRBD1
CATSRARGSGQNYGYTF
TGTGCCACCAGCAGAGCCCGGGGTTCGGGACAGAACTATGGCTACACCTTC